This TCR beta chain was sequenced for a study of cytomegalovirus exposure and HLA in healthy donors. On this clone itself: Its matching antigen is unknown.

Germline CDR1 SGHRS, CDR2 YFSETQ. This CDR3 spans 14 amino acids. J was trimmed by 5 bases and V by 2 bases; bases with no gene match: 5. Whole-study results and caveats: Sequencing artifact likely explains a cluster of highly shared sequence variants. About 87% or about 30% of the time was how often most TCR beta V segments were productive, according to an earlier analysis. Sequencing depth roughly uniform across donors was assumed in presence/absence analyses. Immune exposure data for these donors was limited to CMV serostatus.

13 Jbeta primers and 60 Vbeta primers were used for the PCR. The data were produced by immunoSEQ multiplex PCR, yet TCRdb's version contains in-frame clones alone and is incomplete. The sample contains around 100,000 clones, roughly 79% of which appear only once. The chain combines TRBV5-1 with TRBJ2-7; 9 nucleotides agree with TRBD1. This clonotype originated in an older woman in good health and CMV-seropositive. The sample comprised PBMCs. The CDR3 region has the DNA TGCGCCAGCAGCTTCTCGACAGGGGGAAACGAGCAGTACTTC. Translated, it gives CASSFSTGGNEQYF.